These 25 T cell receptor beta chains came from one sample sequenced in a study of T cell responses to AZD1222 COVID-19 vaccine. Measured with immunoSEQ multiplex PCR; TCRdb has only the in-frame clones, and not every one. The repertoire holds roughly 120,000 clones, with around 83% as singletons. The sequencing used peripheral blood, collected 28 days after the second AZD1222 dose. Receptor source: an adult who received the AZD1222 COVID-19 vaccine.

This clone was found a few times. The rearrangement joins TRBV12-3 or TRBV12-4 to TRBJ1-5; tentative D call: TRBD1 (6 bases). The CDR3 extends over 13 amino acids. Trimming removed 6 bases from V and 9 bases from J, with 15 bases in between. The CDR3 sequence is CASSRHREGPQHF. The CDR3 DNA sequence: TGTGCCAGCAGCCGCCACAGGGAAGGGCCCCAGCATTTT.

CDR3 bases: TGCGCCAGCAGCCCAGGGGGCGGGGGGCATGAAAAACTGTTTTTT. Translated, it gives CASSPGGGGHEKLFF. The genes are TRBV4-1 and TRBJ1-4, with 8 bases aligning to TRBD1. V lost 4 bases to trimming and J lost 6 bases; unmatched junction nucleotides: 7. The CDR3 loop spans 15 amino acids. Germline V CDR1 and CDR2: MGHRA, YSYEKL.

The V gene is TRBV2, the J gene TRBJ2-3; 7 nucleotides match TRBD1. V was pared by 4 bases and J by 0 bases, with 4 bases of the junction left unmatched. The CDR3 length is 15 residues. Germline V gives CDR1 SNHLY, CDR2 FYNNEI. In DNA, the CDR3 is TGTGCCAGCAGTGGGGGGACAGCTAGCACAGATACGCAGTATTTT. Its translation: CASSGGTASTDTQYF.

CDR3 amino acids: CASSKGSERGDYGYTF. CDR3 nucleotide sequence: TGTGCCAGCAGCAAAGGAAGCGAAAGGGGCGACTATGGCTACACCTTC. The chain employs TRBV27 and TRBJ1-2; D perhaps matches TRBD1 (5 bases). V gave up 6 bases and J gave up 3 bases, with 20 bases separating them. Germline CDR1 is MNHEY and CDR2 is SMNVEV (reference sequence). The CDR3 is 16 amino acids.

The DNA for the CDR3 is TGTGCCATCAGGCCGGGGGATAATTCACCCCTCCACTTT. Translated: CAIRPGDNSPLHF. The rearrangement joins TRBV10-3 to TRBJ1-6; tentative D call: TRBD1 (5 bases). V was pared by 6 bases and J by 5 bases, with 8 bases between. Germline CDR1 is ENHRY and CDR2 is SYGVKD. The CDR3 has 13 amino acids.

The chain couples TRBV6-2 or TRBV6-3 to TRBJ1-5; D gene ambiguous. From germline, CDR1 is MNHEY and CDR2 SVGEGT. Trimming shortened V by 0 bases and J by 10 bases, and 13 bases separated the two germline ends. The CDR3 consists of 14 residues. The DNA of the CDR3 is TGTGCCAGCAGTTACTCGAACCTGGATGGTCCCCAGCATTTT. This codes for CASSYSNLDGPQHF.

This chain connects TRBV29-1 to TRBJ1-4, with unresolved D. CDR1 SQVTM and CDR2 ANQGSEA come from the germline V gene. V lost 5 bases to trimming and J lost 2 bases, with 15 bases between them. The CDR3 is made up of 15 amino acids. The chain's CDR3 is CSVTGFGLTNEKLFF. The DNA for the CDR3 is TGCAGCGTTACGGGCTTTGGGCTCACTAATGAAAAACTGTTTTTT.

This rearrangement joins TRBV18 to TRBJ1-5; 7 bases line up with TRBD1. CDR3 length: 16 residues. The germline CDR1 and CDR2 sequences are KGHSH and LQKENI. J lost 3 bases, V lost 5 bases, and 10 bases had no gene match. CDR3 sequence reads: CASSSGQVVLNQPQHF. The CDR3 nucleotides are TGTGCCAGCTCATCAGGACAGGTTGTCCTCAATCAGCCCCAGCATTTT.

The chain carries TRBV27 and TRBJ1-6, with a weak D call TRBD1 (5 bases). Germline lookup yields CDR1 MNHEY and CDR2 SMNVEV (reference sequence). There are 15 residues in the CDR3. V gave up 3 bases and J gave up 4 bases, with 10 bases separating them. The CDR3 nucleotides are TGTGCCAGCAGTTTCACAGGAAATTATAATTCACCCCTCCACTTT. Encoded protein: CASSFTGNYNSPLHF.

This chain links TRBV6-5 with TRBJ1-2, with 9 bases matching TRBD1. Germline V gives CDR1 MNHEY, CDR2 SVGAGI. This CDR3 contains 15 residues. Trimming removed 6 bases from V and 4 bases from J; junction bases left unmatched: 9. The CDR3 region has the DNA TGTGCCAGCAGGGCAGGGACAGGGAGCTCCTATGGCTACACCTTC. Translated: CASRAGTGSSYGYTF.

The gene calls are TRBV6-5 and TRBJ1-6; D is possibly TRBD1 (6 bases). CDR1 and CDR2 from the germline V gene are MNHEY and SVGAGI. Trimming shortened V by 4 bases and J by 10 bases, and 14 bases separated the two germline ends. The length of the CDR3 is 14 residues. Written as DNA, the CDR3 is TGTGCCAGCAGTTTACAGGGTGGGGGATCACCCCTCCACTTT. Protein sequence: CASSLQGGGSPLHF.

The CDR3, as DNA: TGTGCCAGCAGGCTTGACAGGGGATGGTTTTCTGGAAACACCATATATTTT. Amino acid sequence: CASRLDRGWFSGNTIYF. This rearrangement joins TRBV28 to TRBJ1-3; 8 bases agree with TRBD1. The V gene's germline CDR1 is MDHEN and CDR2 SYDVKM. The V and J ends lost 6 bases and 1 base, in that order; junction bases with no gene match: 11. The CDR3 runs to 17 residues.

The V and J genes are TRBV2 and TRBJ1-1, with D maybe TRBD1 (5 bases). The germline V and J ends were trimmed by 9 bases and 4 bases, with 12 bases remaining between them. CDR1 SNHLY and CDR2 FYNNEI come from the germline V gene. The CDR3 sequence is 12 residues long. The CDR3 protein is CASRDDPTEAFF. DNA of the CDR3: TGTGCCAGTCGGGACGACCCCACTGAAGCTTTCTTT.

This clone has a handful of counts. This chain joins TRBV30 and TRBJ2-7; D is unresolved. V was clipped by 0 bases and J by 6 bases, with 21 bases between them. Germline CDR1 and CDR2: GTSNPN and SVGIG (reference sequence). CDR3 length: 16 residues. This CDR3 is CAWSVFRAGSFGEQYF. CDR3 DNA: TGTGCCTGGAGTGTATTTCGGGCCGGTAGTTTTGGCGAGCAGTACTTC.

This clone has a single count. The J gene is TRBJ2-4, the V gene TRBV3-1 (or the pseudogene TRBV3-2); TRBD2 might be the D (7 bases). In germline, CDR1 is LGHDT, CDR2 YNNKEL (reference sequence). This CDR3 has 15 amino acids. The germline V and J ends were trimmed by 5 bases and 8 bases, with 19 bases remaining between them. In nucleotides, the CDR3 is TGTGCCAGCAGCGATAACAGGGTAGGGGGGGACATTCAGTACTTC. This translates into CASSDNRVGGDIQYF.

The chain links TRBV19 to TRBJ1-1; a weak D match, TRBD1 (5 bases). The CDR3 length is 16 residues. From germline, CDR1 is LNHDA and CDR2 SQIVND (reference sequence). Deletions cut 2 bases from V and 1 base from J, with 14 bases between. DNA for the CDR3: TGTGCCAGTAGTATACCCCCCCACAGGCCGAACACTGAAGCTTTCTTT. Its protein is CASSIPPHRPNTEAFF.

V is TRBV7-3 and J is TRBJ2-1; D is unclear. Germline CDR1 is SGHTA and CDR2 is FQGTGA. Trimming pared 0 bases from V and 4 bases from J, leaving 4 bases between. The CDR3 has 13 residues. The CDR3 sequence is CASSLTNYNEQFF. The DNA for the CDR3 is TGTGCCAGCAGCTTAACGAATTACAATGAGCAGTTCTTC.

The rearrangement uses TRBV5-4 and TRBJ1-6; D is possibly TRBD1 (5 bases). There are 15 residues in the CDR3. Trimming left V 0 bases short and J 6 bases short, with 10 bases between. Germline lookup yields CDR1 SGHNT and CDR2 YYREEE (reference sequence). The CDR3: CASSLDGARNSPLHF. CDR3 bases: TGTGCCAGCAGCTTGGACGGGGCTCGTAATTCACCCCTCCACTTT.

The V gene is TRBV5-5, the J gene TRBJ2-7; 9 bases match TRBD1. This CDR3 contains 15 residues. The V gene end was trimmed by 3 bases and the J gene end by 7 bases; junction bases not matched to a gene: 11. Germline CDR1 reads SGHKS; CDR2 reads YYEKEE (reference sequence). The CDR3 sequence: CASSSPGRGTGEQYF. Here the CDR3 DNA reads TGTGCCAGCAGCTCCCCCGGGCGGGGGACAGGGGAGCAGTACTTC.

V gene TRBV5-1 combines with J gene TRBJ1-2, with TRBD1 identical over 8 bases. J was trimmed by 2 bases and V by 4 bases; bases with no gene match: 1. This CDR3 is built from 13 residues. Germline V gene lookup returns CDR1 SGHRS and CDR2 YFSETQ. The DNA of the CDR3 is TGCGCCAGCAGCACAGGGGGAAACTATGGCTACACCTTC. Amino acid sequence: CASSTGGNYGYTF.

CDR3 bases: TGCAGCGTCTTCAGGGACGAGCAGTACTTC. This gives the protein CSVFRDEQYF. This chain uses TRBV29-1 with TRBJ2-7; possible D gene TRBD1, 5 bases. The CDR3 spans 10 residues. Germline V gives CDR1 SQVTM, CDR2 ANQGSEA. Between the trimmed V and J ends, which lost 6 bases and 5 bases, there was a span of 8 bases.

The rearrangement links TRBV7-6 to TRBJ2-7; possible D gene TRBD1, 6 bases. Between the trimmed V and J ends, which lost 0 bases and 4 bases, there was a span of 13 bases. The germline V gene has CDR1 SGHVS and CDR2 FNYEAQ. CDR3 length: 15 residues. The CDR3 loop is CASSLALLGAYEQYF. The CDR3 region has the DNA TGTGCCAGCAGCTTAGCCCTTCTGGGGGCTTACGAGCAGTACTTC.

The gene calls are TRBV29-1 and TRBJ2-1, with D perhaps assigned TRBD1 or TRBD2 (6 bases each). The CDR3 runs 15 residues. The germline V and J ends were trimmed by 0 bases and 8 bases, with 17 bases remaining between them. Per the germline V gene, CDR1 is SQVTM and CDR2 is ANQGSEA. CDR3: CSVEESRGVFDEQFF. In nucleotides, the CDR3 is TGCAGCGTTGAAGAGTCAAGGGGGGTATTTGATGAGCAGTTCTTC.

This clone has a handful of counts. The V gene is TRBV2, the J gene TRBJ1-2; a weak D match, TRBD1 (5 bases). The CDR3 sequence is 15 residues long. Germline-derived CDR1 and CDR2 are SNHLY and FYNNEI. Trimming took off 3 bases at V and 4 bases at J, with 15 bases between the two ends. DNA of the CDR3: TGTGCCAGCAGTGAGGCAGGGACTCTAGGCTATGGCTACACCTTC. This codes for CASSEAGTLGYGYTF.

The chain uses TRBV28 and TRBJ1-2; 11 nucleotides line up with TRBD1. Germline values: CDR1 MDHEN, CDR2 SYDVKM. The CDR3 runs 18 residues. V lost 7 bases, J lost 0 bases, and 13 bases stayed unmatched. The CDR3 loop is CASTGIGDRGKANYGYTF. CDR3 sequence (DNA): TGTGCCAGCACGGGAATCGGGGACAGGGGGAAAGCTAACTATGGCTACACCTTC.